This TCR beta chain was found in a study of cytomegalovirus exposure and HLA in healthy donors. This clone was detected only a few times. The antigen is undetermined. With 60 Vbeta and 13 Jbeta primers, the PCR was carried out. Generated by immunoSEQ multiplex PCR, the TCRdb table keeps only in-frame clones and is missing some. The sample has about 150,000 clones; more than 60% are singletons. CDR1 and CDR2 from the germline V gene are GTSNPN and SVGIG (reference sequence). V was pared by 0 bases and J by 6 bases, with 12 bases between. The CDR3 totals 13 residues. Overall study findings and caveats: Confirmation in vitro established that three CMV-associated chains were specific for CMV antigens. Sequencing had likely introduced a cluster of highly shared sequence variants as an artifact. Researchers reported in a later analysis that common viral pathogens appeared linked to several top clusters.

J is TRBJ2-7 and V is TRBV30; no clear D gene. Sequencing used PBMCs. The sequence was obtained from a man aged 18 to 30 in good health and CMV-seropositive. The CDR3 coding sequence is TGTGCCTGGAGTGTACTTCCTTCCGCCGAGCAGTACTTC. Translating it yields CAWSVLPSAEQYF.